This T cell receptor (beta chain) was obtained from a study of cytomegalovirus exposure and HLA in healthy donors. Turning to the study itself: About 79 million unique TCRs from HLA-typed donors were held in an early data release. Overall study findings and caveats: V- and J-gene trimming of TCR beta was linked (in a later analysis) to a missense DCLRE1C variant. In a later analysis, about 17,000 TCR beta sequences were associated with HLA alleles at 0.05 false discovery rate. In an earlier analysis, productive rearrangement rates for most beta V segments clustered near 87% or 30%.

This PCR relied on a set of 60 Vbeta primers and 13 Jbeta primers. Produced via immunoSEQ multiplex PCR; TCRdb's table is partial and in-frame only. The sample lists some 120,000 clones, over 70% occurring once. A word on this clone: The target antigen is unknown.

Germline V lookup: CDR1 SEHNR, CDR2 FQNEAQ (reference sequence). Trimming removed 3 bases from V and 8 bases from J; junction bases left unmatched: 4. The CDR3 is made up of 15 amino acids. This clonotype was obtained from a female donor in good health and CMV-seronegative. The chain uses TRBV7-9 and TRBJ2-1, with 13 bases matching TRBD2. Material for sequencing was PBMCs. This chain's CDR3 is CASSFWTSGSDEQFF. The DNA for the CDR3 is TGTGCCAGCAGCTTTTGGACTAGCGGGAGCGATGAGCAGTTCTTC.